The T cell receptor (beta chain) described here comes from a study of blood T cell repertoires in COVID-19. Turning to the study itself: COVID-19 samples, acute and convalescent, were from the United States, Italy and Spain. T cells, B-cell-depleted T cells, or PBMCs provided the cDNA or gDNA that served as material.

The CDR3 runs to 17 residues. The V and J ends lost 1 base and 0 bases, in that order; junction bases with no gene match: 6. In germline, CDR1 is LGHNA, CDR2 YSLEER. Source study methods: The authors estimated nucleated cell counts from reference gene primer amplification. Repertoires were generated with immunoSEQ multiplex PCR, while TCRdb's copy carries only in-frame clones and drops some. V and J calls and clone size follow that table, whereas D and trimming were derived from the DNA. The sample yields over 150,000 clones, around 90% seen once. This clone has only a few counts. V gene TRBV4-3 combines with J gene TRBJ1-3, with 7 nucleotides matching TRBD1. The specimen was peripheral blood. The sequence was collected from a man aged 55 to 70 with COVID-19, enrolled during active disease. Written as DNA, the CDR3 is TGCGCCAGCAGCCAAGGGGCCTACAGGGGCTCTGGAAACACCATATATTTT. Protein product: CASSQGAYRGSGNTIYF.